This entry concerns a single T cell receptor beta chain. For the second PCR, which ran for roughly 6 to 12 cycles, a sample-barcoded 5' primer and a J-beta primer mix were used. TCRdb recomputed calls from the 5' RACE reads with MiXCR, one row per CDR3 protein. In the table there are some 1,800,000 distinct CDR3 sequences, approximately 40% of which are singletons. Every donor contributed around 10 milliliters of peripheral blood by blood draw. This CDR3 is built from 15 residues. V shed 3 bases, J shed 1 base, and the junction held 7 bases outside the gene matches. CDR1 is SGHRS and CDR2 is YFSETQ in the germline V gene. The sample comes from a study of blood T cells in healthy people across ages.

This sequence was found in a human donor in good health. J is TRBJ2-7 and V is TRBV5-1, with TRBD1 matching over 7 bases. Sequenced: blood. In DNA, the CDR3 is TGCGCCAGCAGCTCCGGACAGGTTCGGTCCTACGAGCAGTACTTC. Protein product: CASSSGQVRSYEQYF.